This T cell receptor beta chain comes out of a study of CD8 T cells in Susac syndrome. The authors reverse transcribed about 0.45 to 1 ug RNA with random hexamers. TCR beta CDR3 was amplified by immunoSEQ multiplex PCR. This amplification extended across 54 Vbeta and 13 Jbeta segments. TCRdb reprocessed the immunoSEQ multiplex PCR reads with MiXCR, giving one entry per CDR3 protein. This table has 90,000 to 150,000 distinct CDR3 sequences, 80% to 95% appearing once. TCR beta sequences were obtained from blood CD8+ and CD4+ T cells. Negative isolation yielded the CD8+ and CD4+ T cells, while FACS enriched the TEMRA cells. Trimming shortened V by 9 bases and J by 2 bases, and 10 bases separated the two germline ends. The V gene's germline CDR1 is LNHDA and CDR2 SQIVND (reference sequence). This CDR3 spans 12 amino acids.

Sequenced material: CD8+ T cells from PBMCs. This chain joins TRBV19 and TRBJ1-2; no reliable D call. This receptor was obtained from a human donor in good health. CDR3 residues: CASGMGNYGYTF. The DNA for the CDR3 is TGTGCCAGCGGCATGGGGAACTATGGCTACACCTTC.